Listed here are 6 T cell receptor beta chains from one sample, sequenced in a study of Graves' ophthalmopathy and Graves' hyperthyroidism. The study amplified TCR beta CDR3 regions using RNA transcripts. Amplification began with first-round RT-PCR using HTBI primers, then second-round multiplex PCR was performed. One entry per CDR3 protein, called by TCRdb with MiXCR from the multiplex PCR reads. This table holds 350,000 to 400,000 distinct CDR3 sequences, approximately 20% found once. The sequenced material came from peripheral blood. These receptors were taken from a woman between 18 and 29 years old with Graves' ophthalmopathy.

This clonotype was picked up many times. The CDR3 region is CASSQIAGGGYEQYF. CDR3 in DNA: TGTGCCAGCAGCCAAATAGCGGGAGGGGGGTACGAGCAGTACTTC. V and J are TRBV7-2 and TRBJ2-7; TRBD2 matches 11 bases. The germline V gene has CDR1 SGHTA and CDR2 FQGNSA. The CDR3 runs 15 residues. The V gene end was trimmed by 5 bases and the J gene end by 4 bases; junction bases not matched to a gene: 7.

This clonotype was counted ten times or more. The V call is TRBV28, the J call TRBJ1-1; D is undetermined. The CDR3 length is 12 residues. Germline CDR1 and CDR2: MDHEN and SYDVKM. Trimming stripped 1 base from V and 11 bases from J, with 11 bases between. The CDR3 spells CASSLLGGEAFF. CDR3 nucleotide sequence: TGTGCCAGCAGTTTATTGGGTGGAGAGGCTTTCTTT.

This clonotype came up many times. CDR3 coding DNA: TGTGCCAGTACAGGGCGGATTTCAGCTGAAGCTTTCTTT. Translation: CASTGRISAEAFF. The rearrangement uses TRBV6-2 or TRBV6-3 and TRBJ1-1; possibly TRBD1 for D (6 bases). The CDR3 runs to 13 residues. V lost 9 bases and J 6 bases, leaving 17 bases between the germline ends. In germline, CDR1 is MNHEY, CDR2 SVGEGT.

At least ten counts were recorded for this clonotype. This rearrangement joins TRBV5-1 to TRBJ2-7, with 7 bases that match TRBD2. J was trimmed by 2 bases and V by 2 bases; bases with no gene match: 10. Germline V gives CDR1 SGHRS, CDR2 YFSETQ. CDR3 size: 16 residues. The CDR3 DNA is TGCGCCAGCAGCTTTATCTCGAGCGGGGCCACCTACGAGCAGTACTTC. Amino acids: CASSFISSGATYEQYF.

This clonotype was seen many times. The rearrangement uses TRBV28 and TRBJ2-5; TRBD1 matches at 7 bases. Trimming cost V 1 base and J 1 base; bases outside gene matches: 15. The CDR3 sequence is 19 residues long. In germline, CDR1 is MDHEN, CDR2 SYDVKM. In DNA form, the CDR3 reads TGTGCCAGCAGTTTATTTAAAATCCGGTTCGGGACAGTCCAAGAGACCCAGTACTTC. It yields the protein CASSLFKIRFGTVQETQYF.

This clonotype was counted only a few times. This chain connects TRBV6-5 to TRBJ1-2; tentatively, D is TRBD1 (5 bases). Germline V gene data show CDR1 as MNHEY and CDR2 as SVGAGI. The CDR3 is 12 residues long. V gave up 7 bases and J gave up 4 bases, with 10 bases separating them. The CDR3 DNA follows: TGTGCCAGCATTATCGGGGGCTATGGCTACACCTTC. This codes for CASIIGGYGYTF.